The entry below describes one T cell receptor (beta chain). The CDR3 does not close with the conserved phenylalanine or tryptophan, likely indicating a read error. No DNA is shown, since the ends of the CDR3 on it are uncertain; the CDR3 is the one TCRdb lists. Germline lookup yields CDR1 MDHEN and CDR2 SYDVKM. The CDR3 is 15 amino acids long, termini counted. TCRdb passed the PCR reads through MiXCR, listing each CDR3 protein once. The sample lists about 93,000 distinct CDR3 sequences; roughly half were seen once. The data belong to a study of CDR3 diversity in severe acne. The TCR sequence derives from a male donor in good health, serving as a control. Sequencing was carried out using blood. The chain has TRBV28 and TRBJ2-6; the table's TRBD2 call for D was not verified on the DNA. CDR3 in amino acids: CASSRLRSGANVLVL.